This T cell receptor beta chain was identified during a study of cytomegalovirus exposure and HLA in healthy donors. Study overall: The 120 validation repertoires were produced on the same platform as the 670 or so repertoires of the first cohort. This was reported in a later analysis. Study-wide results and caveats: Within the approximately 130 validation repertoires, first-cohort TCR clusters tended to co-occur, according to a later analysis. Among TCR beta chains, those listed as cytomegalovirus-associated numbered some 160.

The donors were part of the validation cohort, which consisted of more than 90 subjects and was separate from the first cohort of 600 to 850 subjects. Some clones are missing from TCRdb's copy, which holds only in-frame ones; the method was immunoSEQ multiplex PCR. The repertoire consists of tens of thousands of clones, with roughly 90% occurring once and the leading ten covering about 4.1%. Points on this clone: Its target is unknown.

This CDR3 comprises 15 residues. Per the germline V gene, CDR1 is KGHSH and CDR2 is LQKENI. V shed 3 bases, J shed 5 bases, and the junction held 7 bases outside the gene matches. This receptor was taken from a woman aged 18-29 years in good health and CMV-seropositive. The V gene is TRBV18, the J gene TRBJ2-7; TRBD1 matches at 10 bases. The material sequenced was PBMCs. The CDR3 coding sequence is TGTGCCAGCTCACCCCAGGGACAGGGGAGCGACGAGCAGTACTTC. It translates to CASSPQGQGSDEQYF.